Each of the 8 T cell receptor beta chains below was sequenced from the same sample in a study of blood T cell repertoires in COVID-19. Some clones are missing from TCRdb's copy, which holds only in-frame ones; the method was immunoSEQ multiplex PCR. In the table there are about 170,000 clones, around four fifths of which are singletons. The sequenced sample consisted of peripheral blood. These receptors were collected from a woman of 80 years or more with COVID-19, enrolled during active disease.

The CDR3 loop is CASSRLGDYHVTQYF. For the CDR3, the DNA is TGTGCCAGCAGCCGGCTTGGGGACTATCATGTTACGCAGTATTTT. The rearrangement uses TRBV3-1 (or the pseudogene TRBV3-2) and TRBJ2-3; 7 nucleotides align to TRBD2. This CDR3 contains 15 residues. J gave up 8 bases and V 4 bases, and 12 bases lay outside the gene matches. CDR1 is LGHDT and CDR2 is YNNKEL in the germline V gene (reference sequence).

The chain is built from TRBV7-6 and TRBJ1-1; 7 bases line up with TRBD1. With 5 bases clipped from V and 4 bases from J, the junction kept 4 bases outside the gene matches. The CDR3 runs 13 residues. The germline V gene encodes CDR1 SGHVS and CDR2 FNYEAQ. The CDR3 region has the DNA TGTGCCAGCAGCCCGCAGGGGGTCACTGAAGCTTTCTTT. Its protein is CASSPQGVTEAFF.

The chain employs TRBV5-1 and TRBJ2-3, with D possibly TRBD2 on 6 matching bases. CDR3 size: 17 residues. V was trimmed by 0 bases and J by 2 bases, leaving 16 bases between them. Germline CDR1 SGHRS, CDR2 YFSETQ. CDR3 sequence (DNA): TGCGCCAGCAGCTTGGCCAAGTGGACTACTCCCACAGATACGCAGTATTTT. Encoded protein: CASSLAKWTTPTDTQYF.

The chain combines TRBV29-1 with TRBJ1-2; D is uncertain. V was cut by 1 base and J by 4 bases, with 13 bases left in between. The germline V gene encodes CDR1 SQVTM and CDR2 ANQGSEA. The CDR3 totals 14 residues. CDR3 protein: CSVEGEGPVYGYTF. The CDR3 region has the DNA TGCAGCGTTGAAGGGGAGGGTCCGGTCTATGGCTACACCTTC.

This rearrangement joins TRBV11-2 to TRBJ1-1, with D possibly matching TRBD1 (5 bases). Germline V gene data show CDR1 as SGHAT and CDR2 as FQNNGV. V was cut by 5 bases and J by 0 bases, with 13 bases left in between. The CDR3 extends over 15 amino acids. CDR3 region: CASSGNRRMNTEAFF. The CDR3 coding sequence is TGTGCCAGCAGCGGAAACAGGCGGATGAACACTGAAGCTTTCTTT.

The CDR3 DNA reads TGTGCCAGCCGGAGGAGGAAAGGCGAGCAGTACTTC. Amino acid sequence: CASRRRKGEQYF. The rearrangement joins TRBV6-5 to TRBJ2-7; perhaps TRBD2 as D (5 bases). V shed 8 bases and J shed 6 bases, with 14 bases lying between them. Per the germline V gene, CDR1 is MNHEY and CDR2 is SVGAGI. The CDR3 consists of 12 residues.

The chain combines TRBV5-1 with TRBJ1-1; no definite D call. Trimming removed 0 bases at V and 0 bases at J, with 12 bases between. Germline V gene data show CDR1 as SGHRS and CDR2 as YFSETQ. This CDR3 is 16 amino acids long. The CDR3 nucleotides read TGCGCCAGCAGCTTGGGAGCAGGTGCATTGAACACTGAAGCTTTCTTT. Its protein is CASSLGAGALNTEAFF.

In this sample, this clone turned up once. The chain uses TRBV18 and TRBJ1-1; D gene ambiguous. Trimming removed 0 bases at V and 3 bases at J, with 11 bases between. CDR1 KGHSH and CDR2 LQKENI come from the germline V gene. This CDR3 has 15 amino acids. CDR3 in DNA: TGTGCCAGCTCACCACCGGCGTTACGGGACACTGAAGCTTTCTTT. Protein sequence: CASSPPALRDTEAFF. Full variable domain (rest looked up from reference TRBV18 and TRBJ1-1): NAGVMQNPRHLVRRRGQEARLRCSPMKGHSHVYWYRQLPEEGLKFMVYLQKENIIDESGMPKERFSAEFPKEGPSILRIQQVVRGDSAAYFCASSPPALRDTEAFFGQGTRLTVV.